What follows are 23 T cell receptor beta chains derived from one specimen sequenced in a study of T cell repertoires in cytomegalovirus infection. For these receptors, no antigen is known. From the reads, TCRdb called clonotypes with MiXCR, one entry per CDR3 protein. Of approximately 730,000 distinct CDR3 sequences listed, 25% to 30% are singletons. The specimen was cultured CD8+ T cells from PBMCs, collected from culture after CMV antigen stimulation. These receptors were collected from a human donor in good health (CMV status not recorded). Some clones in this sample may be carry-over from other donors' samples.

This chain joins TRBV29-1 and TRBJ2-2, with no clear D. CDR3 length: 13 amino acids. CDR1 is SQVTM, CDR2 ANQGSEA, per germline. V shed 1 base and J shed 4 bases, with 7 bases lying between them. The CDR3 here is CSVEGVGTGELFF. As DNA, the CDR3 is TGCAGCGTTGAAGGAGTGGGCACCGGGGAGCTGTTTTTT.

The rearrangement uses TRBV25-1 and TRBJ1-5, with D perhaps TRBD1 (6 bases). From germline, CDR1 is MGHDK and CDR2 SYGVNS. CDR3 length: 13 residues. V was cut by 4 bases and J by 6 bases, with 10 bases left in between. The CDR3 sequence: CASSGGPGQPQHF. The CDR3 coding sequence is TGTGCCAGCAGTGGGGGGCCAGGTCAGCCCCAGCATTTT.

The CDR3 DNA is TGTGCCAGCAGTTTATCAGGGCGGCCGAGGAGCACTGAAGCTTTCTTT. This gives the protein CASSLSGRPRSTEAFF. J is TRBJ1-1 and V is TRBV27; no clear D gene. Trimming took 0 bases from V and 4 from J, leaving 15 bases between them. In germline, CDR1 is MNHEY, CDR2 SMNVEV (reference sequence). The CDR3 is 16 residues long.

The gene calls are TRBV27 and TRBJ2-3; 15 bases agree with TRBD2. V gave up 6 bases and J gave up 3 bases; unmatched junction bases: 10. This CDR3 comprises 18 residues. Germline V CDR1 and CDR2: MNHEY, SMNVEV (reference sequence). CDR3 DNA: TGTGCCAGCAGACCCAATTCCGGGACTAGCGGGGGGACAGATACGCAGTATTTT. Translating gives CASRPNSGTSGGTDTQYF.

The chain uses TRBV7-8 and TRBJ2-3, with D perhaps matching TRBD1 (6 bases). The CDR3 covers 15 residues. CDR1 is SGHVS and CDR2 is FQNEAQ in the germline V gene. V was shortened by 5 bases and J by 5 bases, with 17 bases between the two germline ends. This CDR3 reads CASSPYLGGKDTQYF. The CDR3 bases are TGTGCCAGCAGCCCCTACTTAGGGGGTAAAGATACGCAGTATTTT. Supplemented by reference TRBV7-8 and TRBJ2-3, the full variable domain reads GAGVSQSPRYKVAKRGQDVALRCDPISGHVSLFWYQQALGQGPEFLTYFQNEAQLDKSGLPSDRFFAERPEGSVSTLKIQRTQQEDSAVYLCASSPYLGGKDTQYFGPGTRLTVL.

A remark on this clonotype: As the CDR3 is not closed by the conserved phenylalanine or tryptophan, this likely results from a read error. CDR3 bases: TGTGCCAGCAGTTACCCGGGGGAGCGAGATCAGCCCCAGCATTCT. Its protein product is CASSYPGERDQPQHS. The chain uses TRBV6-2 or TRBV6-3 and TRBJ1-5, with D perhaps TRBD1 (5 bases). With 2 bases removed from V and 5 bases from J, the gap between germline ends came to 13 bases. The CDR3 totals 15 residues. Germline CDR1 is MNHEY and CDR2 is SVGEGT.

The V and J genes are TRBV12-3 or TRBV12-4 and TRBJ2-3; D may match TRBD1 or TRBD2 (6 bases each). CDR3 length: 15 residues. The V and J ends lost 2 bases and 2 bases respectively, with 11 bases between them. The DNA for the CDR3 is TGTGCCAGCAGTTTAAGGGGGGACCTCACAGATACGCAGTATTTT. Encoded protein: CASSLRGDLTDTQYF.

CDR3 protein: CASAAGGNEQFF. The CDR3 DNA reads as TGTGCCAGCGCCGCAGGGGGGAATGAGCAGTTCTTC. V and J are TRBV6-5 and TRBJ2-1; D possibly corresponds to TRBD1 (7 bases). CDR1 MNHEY and CDR2 SVGAGI come from the germline V gene. The CDR3 sequence is 12 residues long. The V gene lost 8 bases and the J gene lost 7 bases, with 12 bases spanning the gap.

The chain has TRBV3-1 and TRBJ2-1, with 7 bases matching TRBD2. Germline CDR1 and CDR2: LGHDT and YNNKEL (reference sequence). The CDR3 consists of 17 residues. Trimming removed 4 bases from V and 8 bases from J; junction bases left unmatched: 17. The CDR3 region has the DNA TGTGCCAGCAGCCTTGGACTAGTAGAAAGGGTCAGGGATGAGCAGTTCTTC. Translation: CASSLGLVERVRDEQFF.

The chain links TRBV7-4 to TRBJ2-5, with D hard to call. V was cut by 1 base and J by 5 bases, with 14 bases left in between. This CDR3 region has 15 residues. Germline CDR1 reads SGHVT; CDR2 reads SQSDAQ. The chain's CDR3 is CASSLGVRPGETQYF. CDR3 sequence (DNA): TGTGCCAGCAGCTTAGGTGTCAGGCCGGGCGAGACCCAGTACTTC.

The chain joins TRBV7-9 to TRBJ2-7, with 14 bases fitting TRBD2. The CDR3 sequence is 17 residues long. In germline, CDR1 is SEHNR, CDR2 FQNEAQ (reference sequence). V was pared by 5 bases and J by 3 bases, with 9 bases of the junction left unmatched. Written as DNA, the CDR3 is TGTGCCAGCAGCGCCGGACTAGCGGGGGGACGATACTACGAGCAGTACTTC. Translation: CASSAGLAGGRYYEQYF.

The rearrangement uses TRBV14 and TRBJ1-1; weak D call: TRBD1 (5 bases). CDR1 is SGHDN and CDR2 is FVKESK in the germline V gene. V was clipped by 0 bases and J by 6 bases, with 8 bases between them. The CDR3 loop spans 13 amino acids. The CDR3 coding sequence is TGTGCCAGCAGCCAAGAATCGGGGGCTGAAGCTTTCTTT. This sequence encodes CASSQESGAEAFF.

The chain joins TRBV6-1 to TRBJ1-2, with 7 positions matching TRBD1. Germline V lookup: CDR1 MNHNS, CDR2 SASEGT. V lost 2 bases to trimming and J lost 7 bases; unmatched junction nucleotides: 4. This CDR3 contains 13 residues. CDR3 in DNA: TGTGCCAGCAGTGAAACAGGGGCAGGTGGCTACACCTTC. Amino acid sequence: CASSETGAGGYTF.

This clonotype appeared a few times. The chain recombines TRBV12-3 or TRBV12-4 with TRBJ2-7, with D possibly matching TRBD1 (6 bases). Trimming took off 4 bases at V and 3 bases at J, with 13 bases between the two ends. CDR3 length equals 14 residues. The CDR3 loop is CASSSDRNHYEQYF. The DNA for the CDR3 is TGTGCCAGCAGTTCGGACAGAAACCACTACGAGCAGTACTTC.

This chain uses TRBV24-1 with TRBJ2-2, with D possibly matching TRBD1 (5 bases). Germline CDR1 reads KGHDR; CDR2 reads SFDVKD. This CDR3 is built from 16 residues. V was cut by 1 base and J by 1 base, with 9 bases left in between. CDR3 DNA sequence: TGTGCCACCAGTGATTTAAAAGGGGAGAACACCGGGGAGCTGTTTTTT. Amino acids: CATSDLKGENTGELFF.

This rearrangement joins TRBV5-1 to TRBJ2-1; 9 nucleotides match TRBD1. The CDR3 consists of 12 residues. After removal of 7 bases from V and 6 bases from J, the junction contained 2 bases not matched to a gene. CDR1 and CDR2 (germline): SGHRS, YFSETQ. CDR3 loop: CASLDRGNEQFF. Here the CDR3 DNA reads TGCGCCAGCTTGGACAGGGGCAATGAGCAGTTCTTC.

This clonotype was detected many times. This rearrangement joins TRBV5-6 to TRBJ2-7; 9 nucleotides agree with TRBD2. The CDR3 extends over 14 amino acids. Trimming took 3 bases from V and 7 from J; bases not matched to a gene: 8. In germline, CDR1 is SGHDT, CDR2 YYEEEE. The CDR3 reads CASSSGTSLKEQYF. The CDR3 DNA reads as TGTGCCAGCAGCTCCGGGACTAGCTTAAAAGAGCAGTACTTC.

At least ten counts were recorded for this clonotype. The genes are TRBV7-2 and TRBJ2-3; possibly TRBD1 for D (5 bases). CDR3 size: 13 residues. V was clipped by 5 bases and J by 4 bases, with 10 bases between them. Germline V gene sequence: CDR1 SGHTA, CDR2 FQGNSA. This CDR3 is CASSPPGPDTQYF. The CDR3 nucleotides read TGTGCCAGCAGCCCTCCAGGGCCAGATACGCAGTATTTT.

The chain recombines TRBV15 with TRBJ2-2; D unclear. V dropped 0 bases and J dropped 1 base, with 6 bases sitting between them. Germline lookup yields CDR1 LNHNV and CDR2 YYDKDF (reference sequence). The CDR3 sequence is 15 residues long. CDR3 DNA sequence: TGTGCCACCAGCAGAGATCCCGGGAACACCGGGGAGCTGTTTTTT. Translating it yields CATSRDPGNTGELFF.

CDR3 amino acids: CSASADRDEQFF. DNA of the CDR3: TGCAGTGCTAGTGCAGACAGGGATGAGCAGTTCTTC. This chain connects TRBV20-1 to TRBJ2-1; 7 bases match TRBD1. Germline lookup yields CDR1 DFQATT and CDR2 SNEGSKA (reference sequence). This CDR3 has 12 amino acids. Trimming at V came to 3 bases and at J to 8 bases, leaving 4 bases not matched to a gene.

The chain carries TRBV4-1 and TRBJ1-6, with TRBD1 matching 8 bases. The CDR3 is 16 residues long. Germline V gives CDR1 MGHRA, CDR2 YSYEKL. Germline trimming cut 2 bases from V and 9 bases from J; bases unmatched to any gene: 9. The CDR3 DNA reads as TGCGCCAGCAGCCAATCTCCCCTACAGGGGGGTTCACCCCTCCACTTT. Residues: CASSQSPLQGGSPLHF.

The genes are TRBV10-3 and TRBJ2-3; no reliable D call. V was shortened by 7 bases and J by 5 bases, with 10 bases between the two germline ends. Germline V gene sequence: CDR1 ENHRY, CDR2 SYGVKD. This CDR3 has 12 residues. The CDR3 here is CAIKVLGDTQYF. CDR3 nucleotides: TGTGCCATCAAGGTCTTGGGAGATACGCAGTATTTT.

The rearrangement links TRBV6-2 or TRBV6-3 to TRBJ1-2; D call uncertain. Germline V gene data show CDR1 as MNHEY and CDR2 as SVGEGT. The CDR3 contains 15 residues. Trimming removed 7 bases from V and 1 base from J, with 16 bases in between. In DNA, the CDR3 is TGTGCCAGCACTCCCGTGGCGGGCCTTAACTATGGCTACACCTTC. It encodes CASTPVAGLNYGYTF.